Shown below are 5 T cell receptor beta chains from a single sample sequenced in a study of shared clonotypes between healthy human individuals. Only in-frame clones appear in the TCRdb table, and some are missing; sequencing was by immunoSEQ multiplex PCR. The data contain about half a million clones, approximately 80% of them singletons. The material sequenced was PBMCs. The receptors were sampled from a woman aged 40-49 years in good health. Some clones in this sample may be carry-over from other donors' samples.

This sequence joins TRBV30 and TRBJ2-5; 10 nucleotides line up with TRBD2. The V segment lost 0 bases and the J segment 4 bases; nucleotides outside the gene matches: 2. CDR3 size: 14 residues. CDR1 GTSNPN and CDR2 SVGIG come from the germline V gene (reference sequence). The CDR3 here is CAWSVRLAGETQYF. For the CDR3, the DNA is TGTGCCTGGAGTGTTCGACTAGCGGGAGAGACCCAGTACTTC.

V is TRBV7-2 and J is TRBJ2-2; 14 positions match TRBD2. J lost 5 bases, V lost 5 bases, and 4 bases had no gene match. CDR3 length: 16 amino acids. Germline CDR1 and CDR2: SGHTA and FQGNSA. This CDR3 is CASSPRTSGRTGELFF. CDR3 DNA sequence: TGTGCCAGCAGCCCGCGGACTAGCGGGAGGACCGGGGAGCTGTTTTTT.

Concerning this clone itself: One end of the junction does not line up with germline, which may come from a read error. The chain carries TRBV30 and TRBJ1-2, with D uncertain. Germline V lookup: CDR1 GTSNPN, CDR2 SVGIG (reference sequence). This CDR3 has 14 amino acids. CDR3 bases: TGTGCCTGGAGTCTCTCCATAGAGGCCCCGGCCTTGGGCTTC. Protein product: CAWSLSIEAPALGF.

This clone was counted once. With a much larger clone just one base away, this may be a read error. The chain is built from TRBV5-1 and TRBJ2-7; 9 positions agree with TRBD1. Germline lookup yields CDR1 SGHRS and CDR2 YFSETQ. The CDR3 has 14 amino acids. CDR3 nucleotides: TGCGCCAGCGGCTTGGGACAGGGTAATGCGGAGCAGTACTTC. This sequence encodes CASGLGQGNAEQYF.

Many counts were recorded for this clone. The same CDR3 also results from other DNA sequences found in this sample. This chain connects TRBV27 to TRBJ2-1; the match to TRBD2 covers 9 bases. The CDR3 spans 14 residues. V lost 2 bases and J lost 6; bases outside the gene matches: 2. The germline CDR1 and CDR2 sequences are MNHEY and SMNVEV (reference sequence). CDR3 nucleotides: TGTGCCAGCAGTTTAGAGACTAGCGGCAATGAGCAGTTCTTC. Its protein is CASSLETSGNEQFF.